This T cell receptor (beta chain) was obtained from a study of T cell responses to AZD1222 COVID-19 vaccine. Assay: immunoSEQ multiplex PCR; the TCRdb copy retains only in-frame clones and omits some. In the table there are about 120,000 clones, approximately 90% of which are singletons. CDR1 is GTSNPN, CDR2 SVGIG, per germline (reference sequence). The length of the CDR3 is 11 residues. Trimming left V 4 bases short and J 5 bases short, with 5 bases between. The rearrangement uses TRBV30 and TRBJ2-2; D remains unclear. The sequence came from an adult who received the AZD1222 COVID-19 vaccine. The input for sequencing was peripheral blood, taken 28 days after the second AZD1222 dose. CDR3 DNA sequence: TGTGCCTGGAAGGGTACCGGGGAGCTGTTTTTT. It is translated as CAWKGTGELFF.